These T cell receptor beta chains were read from a single sample in a study of CD8 T cells in Susac syndrome. TCRdb itself ran the immunoSEQ multiplex PCR reads through MiXCR, one entry per CDR3 protein. The repertoire holds nearly 200,000 distinct CDR3 sequences, with 90% to 95% as singletons. Specimen: CD4+ T cells from PBMCs. These receptor sequences come from a human donor with multiple sclerosis. The CDR3 runs from the conserved cysteine through the conserved F or W. A D gene is named only where the DNA matches it firmly. Expanded clones are given a class, and other clones once, few, many or no size at all.

DNA: TGTGCCACCAGCAGAGTCCTCGGGACCCATGCGAACACCGGGGAGCTGTTTTTT
CDR3: CATSRVLGTHANTGELFF
size: -
D: -
J: TRBJ2-2
V: TRBV15

DNA: TGTGCCTGGAGCGTAACCGTGAACACTGAAGCTTTCTTT
CDR3: CAWSVTVNTEAFF
size: -
D: -
J: TRBJ1-1
V: TRBV30

DNA: TGTGCCAGCAGCCAAGGAAGCGGAGGGGAGACCCAGTACTTC
CDR3: CASSQGSGGETQYF
size: -
D: -
J: TRBJ2-5
V: TRBV3-1

DNA: TGTGCCAGCAGCTCCGGGCCTCGGAGTTCACCCCTCCACTTT
CDR3: CASSSGPRSSPLHF
size: -
D: -
J: TRBJ1-6
V: TRBV7-9

DNA: TGTGCCAGCAGTTTATCGCAGTTCGATCAGCCCCAGCATTTT
CDR3: CASSLSQFDQPQHF
size: -
D: -
J: TRBJ1-5
V: TRBV27

DNA: TGTGCCAGCAGCCCGGGTCGCGTCTTGACTGTTCAGCCCCAGCATTTT
CDR3: CASSPGRVLTVQPQHF
size: -
D: -
J: TRBJ1-5
V: TRBV7-8

DNA: TGCAGCGCCGCTGGGGGGTGGGCCATGAACACTGAAGCTTTCTTT
CDR3: CSAAGGWAMNTEAFF
size: -
D: -
J: TRBJ1-1
V: TRBV29-1

DNA: TGTGCCAGCAGTAAGTGGGATCAGCCCCAGCATTTT
CDR3: CASSKWDQPQHF
size: -
D: -
J: TRBJ1-5
V: TRBV6-1

DNA: TGTGCCAGCAGCCCTCGGGTCCTAGTAAACATTCAGTACTTC
CDR3: CASSPRVLVNIQYF
size: -
D: -
J: TRBJ2-4
V: TRBV5-6

DNA: TGTGCCAGCAGCTTGACAGGGGTATCCCAAGAGACCCAGTACTTC
CDR3: CASSLTGVSQETQYF
size: -
D: TRBD1
J: TRBJ2-5
V: TRBV7-8

DNA: TGTGCAAGTGGTGGACTCAGCACAGATACGCAGTATTTT
CDR3: CASGGLSTDTQYF
size: -
D: -
J: TRBJ2-3
V: TRBV12-2

DNA: TGTGCCAGCAGCTTATCGGCGGGGCAAGAGACCCAGTACTTC
CDR3: CASSLSAGQETQYF
size: once
D: -
J: TRBJ2-5
V: TRBV7-9

DNA: TGCAGTGCTAGTTTTTCCGGGGGGGTTCAAGAGACCCAGTACTTC
CDR3: CSASFSGGVQETQYF
size: -
D: TRBD2
J: TRBJ2-5
V: TRBV20-1

DNA: TGCAGTGCTGGGGGAGAGAGGAATCAGCCCCAGCATTTT
CDR3: CSAGGERNQPQHF
size: -
D: -
J: TRBJ1-5
V: TRBV20-1

DNA: TGCAGCGTTGAAGAAATTGTAGATACGCAGTATTTT
CDR3: CSVEEIVDTQYF
size: -
D: -
J: TRBJ2-3
V: TRBV29-1

DNA: TGTGCCAGCAGACATCTAGGGGAGAGCTCTGGGGCCAACGTCCTGACTTTC
CDR3: CASRHLGESSGANVLTF
size: -
D: -
J: TRBJ2-6
V: TRBV7-8

DNA: TGCAGCGTTGTCGTTGCAGCCGATACGCAGTATTTT
CDR3: CSVVVAADTQYF
size: -
D: -
J: TRBJ2-3
V: TRBV29-1

DNA: TGCAGTGCTAGAGATCTTGAATGGGGGACCGAAAATTCACCCCTCCACTTT
CDR3: CSARDLEWGTENSPLHF
size: -
D: -
J: TRBJ1-6
V: TRBV20-1

DNA: TGTGCCTGGGAAGCGGGTAGCACAGATACGCAGTATTTT
CDR3: CAWEAGSTDTQYF
size: -
D: -
J: TRBJ2-3
V: TRBV30

DNA: TGTGCCAGCAGCCAAGTTATAGGCTCTGGGGCCAACGTCCTGACTTTC
CDR3: CASSQVIGSGANVLTF
size: -
D: -
J: TRBJ2-6
V: TRBV3-1

DNA: TGTGCCAGCAGCGAACAGGGGGAAGGGGAGCTGTTTTTT
CDR3: CASSEQGEGELFF
size: -
D: TRBD1
J: TRBJ2-2
V: TRBV9

DNA: TGTGCCAGCACAAAGGGACAGGGGGCGAACACTGAAGCTTTCTTT
CDR3: CASTKGQGANTEAFF
size: -
D: TRBD1
J: TRBJ1-1
V: TRBV27

DNA: TGTGCCTGGAGTGTGGTCGGCGGCTACACCTTC
CDR3: CAWSVVGGYTF
size: -
D: -
J: TRBJ1-2
V: TRBV30

DNA: TGCAGTGCTAAGGCACCCGGGACTAGCGTTAATGAGCAGTTCTTC
CDR3: CSAKAPGTSVNEQFF
size: -
D: TRBD2
J: TRBJ2-1
V: TRBV20-1

DNA: TGCAGTGCTTATGGACAGCACTATGGCTACACCTTC
CDR3: CSAYGQHYGYTF
size: -
D: -
J: TRBJ1-2
V: TRBV20-1

DNA: TGCGCCAGCAGTTACCCACCGGGACGGGGATACAATGAGCAGTTCTTC
CDR3: CASSYPPGRGYNEQFF
size: -
D: -
J: TRBJ2-1
V: TRBV5-1

DNA: TGTGCCAGCAGCCTTCAGAACTATGGCTACACCTTC
CDR3: CASSLQNYGYTF
size: once
D: -
J: TRBJ1-2
V: TRBV3-1

DNA: TGTGCCAGCAGCCAGGGACATTTGGGCTATGGCTACACCTTC
CDR3: CASSQGHLGYGYTF
size: -
D: -
J: TRBJ1-2
V: TRBV3-1

DNA: TGTGCCAGCAGTGAGACAGCGGGAGATACGCAGTATTTT
CDR3: CASSETAGDTQYF
size: -
D: -
J: TRBJ2-3
V: TRBV2